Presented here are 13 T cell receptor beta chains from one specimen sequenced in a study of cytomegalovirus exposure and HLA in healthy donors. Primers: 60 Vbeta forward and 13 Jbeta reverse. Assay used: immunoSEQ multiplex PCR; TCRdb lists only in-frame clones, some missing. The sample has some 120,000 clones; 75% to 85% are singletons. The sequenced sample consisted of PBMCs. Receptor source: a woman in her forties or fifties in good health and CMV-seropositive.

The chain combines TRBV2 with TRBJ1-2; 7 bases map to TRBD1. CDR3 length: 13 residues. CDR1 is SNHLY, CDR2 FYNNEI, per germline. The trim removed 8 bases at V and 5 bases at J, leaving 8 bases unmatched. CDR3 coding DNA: TGTGCCAGCGGACTGGGACAGCCTTATGGCTACACCTTC. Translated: CASGLGQPYGYTF. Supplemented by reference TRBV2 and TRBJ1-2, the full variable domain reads EPEVTQTPSHQVTQMGQEVILRCVPISNHLYFYWYRQILGQKVEFLVSFYNNEISEKSEIFDDQFSVERPDGSNFTLKIRSTKLEDSAMYFCASGLGQPYGYTFGSGTRLTVV.

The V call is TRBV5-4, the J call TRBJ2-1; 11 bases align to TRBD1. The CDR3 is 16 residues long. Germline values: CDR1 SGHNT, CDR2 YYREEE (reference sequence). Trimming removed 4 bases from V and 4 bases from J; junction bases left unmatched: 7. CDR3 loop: CASSPRTGGQYNEQFF. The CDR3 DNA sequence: TGTGCCAGCAGCCCCCGGACAGGGGGCCAATACAATGAGCAGTTCTTC.

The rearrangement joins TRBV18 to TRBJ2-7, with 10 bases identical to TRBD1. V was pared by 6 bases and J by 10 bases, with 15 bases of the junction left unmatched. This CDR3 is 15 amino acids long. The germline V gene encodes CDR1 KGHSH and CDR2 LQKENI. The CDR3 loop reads CASSPMTGGALQQYF. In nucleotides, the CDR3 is TGTGCCAGCTCCCCGATGACAGGGGGCGCGCTACAACAGTACTTC.

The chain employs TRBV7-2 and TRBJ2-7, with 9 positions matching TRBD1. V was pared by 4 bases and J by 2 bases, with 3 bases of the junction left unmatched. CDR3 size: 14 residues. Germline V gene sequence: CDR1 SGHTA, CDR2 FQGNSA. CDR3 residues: CASSSTGGTYEQYF. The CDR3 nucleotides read TGTGCCAGCAGCTCGACAGGGGGAACCTACGAGCAGTACTTC.

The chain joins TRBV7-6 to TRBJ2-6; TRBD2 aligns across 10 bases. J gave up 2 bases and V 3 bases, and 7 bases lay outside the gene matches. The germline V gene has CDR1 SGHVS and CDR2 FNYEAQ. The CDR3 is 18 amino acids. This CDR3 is CASSFASGGAAGANVLTF. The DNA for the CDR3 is TGTGCCAGCAGCTTCGCTAGCGGGGGAGCGGCTGGGGCCAACGTCCTGACTTTC.

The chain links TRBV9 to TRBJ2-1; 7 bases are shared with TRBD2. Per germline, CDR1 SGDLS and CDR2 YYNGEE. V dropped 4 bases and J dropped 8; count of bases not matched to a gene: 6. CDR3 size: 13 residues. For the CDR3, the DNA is TGTGCCAGCAGCCCCTGGACTAGGGATGAGCAGTTCTTC. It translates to CASSPWTRDEQFF.

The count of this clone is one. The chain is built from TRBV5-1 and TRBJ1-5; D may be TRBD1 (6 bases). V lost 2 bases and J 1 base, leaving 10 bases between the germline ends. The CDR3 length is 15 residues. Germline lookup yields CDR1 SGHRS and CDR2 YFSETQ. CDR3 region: CASSLQGESNQPQHF. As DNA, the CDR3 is TGCGCCAGCAGCTTACAGGGTGAGAGCAATCAGCCCCAGCATTTT. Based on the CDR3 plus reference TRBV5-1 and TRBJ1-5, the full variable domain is KAGVTQTPRYLIKTRGQQVTLSCSPISGHRSVSWYQQTPGQGLQFLFEYFSETQRNKGNFPGRFSGRQFSNSRSEMNVSTLELGDSALYLCASSLQGESNQPQHFGDGTRLSIL.

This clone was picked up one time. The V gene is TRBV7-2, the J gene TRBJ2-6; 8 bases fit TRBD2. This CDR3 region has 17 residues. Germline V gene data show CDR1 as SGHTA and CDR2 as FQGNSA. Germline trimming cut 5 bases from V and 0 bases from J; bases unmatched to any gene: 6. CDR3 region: CASSTWTSSSGANVLTF. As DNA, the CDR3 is TGTGCCAGCAGCACCTGGACTAGCAGCTCTGGGGCCAACGTCCTGACTTTC.

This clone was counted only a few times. CDR3: CASSLGQKNQPQHF. The CDR3 nucleotides read TGTGCCAGCAGCTTGGGACAGAAGAATCAGCCCCAGCATTTT. The chain has TRBV5-6 and TRBJ1-5, with a possible D match to TRBD1 (5 bases). The CDR3 has 14 amino acids. The V and J ends lost 0 bases and 4 bases respectively, with 8 bases between them. Germline CDR1 SGHDT, CDR2 YYEEEE. Full variable domain (remainder filled in from reference TRBV5-6 and TRBJ1-5): DAGVTQSPTHLIKTRGQQVTLRCSPKSGHDTVSWYQQALGQGPQFIFQYYEEEERQRGNFPDRFSGHQFPNYSSELNVNALLLGDSALYLCASSLGQKNQPQHFGDGTRLSIL.

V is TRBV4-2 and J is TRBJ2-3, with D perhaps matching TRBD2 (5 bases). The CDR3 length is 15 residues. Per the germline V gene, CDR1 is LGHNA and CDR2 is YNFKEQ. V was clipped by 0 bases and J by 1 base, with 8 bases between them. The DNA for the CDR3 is TGTGCCAGCAGCCAAGATTTGGAGGGCACAGATACGCAGTATTTT. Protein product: CASSQDLEGTDTQYF.

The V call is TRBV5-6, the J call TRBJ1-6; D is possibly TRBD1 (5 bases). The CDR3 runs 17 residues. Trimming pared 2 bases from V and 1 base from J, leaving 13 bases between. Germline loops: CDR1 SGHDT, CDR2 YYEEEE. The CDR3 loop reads CASSFQGPFSYNSPLHF. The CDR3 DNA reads TGTGCCAGCAGCTTCCAGGGTCCCTTTTCCTATAATTCACCCCTCCACTTT.

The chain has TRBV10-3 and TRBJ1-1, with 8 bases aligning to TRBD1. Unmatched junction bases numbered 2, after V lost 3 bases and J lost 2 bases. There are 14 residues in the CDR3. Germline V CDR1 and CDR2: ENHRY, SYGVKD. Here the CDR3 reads CAISEPGGNTEAFF. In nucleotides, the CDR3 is TGTGCCATCAGTGAACCAGGGGGCAACACTGAAGCTTTCTTT.

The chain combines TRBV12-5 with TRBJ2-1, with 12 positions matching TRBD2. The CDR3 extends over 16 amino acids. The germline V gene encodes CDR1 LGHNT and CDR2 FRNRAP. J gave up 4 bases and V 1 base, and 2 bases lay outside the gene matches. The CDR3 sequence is CASGLGLAGGYNEQFF. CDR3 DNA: TGTGCTAGTGGTTTGGGTCTAGCGGGAGGGTACAATGAGCAGTTCTTC.